A single sample is the source of the 32 T cell receptor beta chains below, sequenced in a study of cytomegalovirus exposure and HLA in healthy donors. Primers: 60 Vbeta forward and 13 Jbeta reverse. TCRdb keeps only in-frame clones here, not all; method: immunoSEQ multiplex PCR. The profile shows around 280,000 clones, about 90% of them singletons. Sequenced sample: PBMCs. Receptor source: a woman younger than 35 in good health and CMV-seronegative.

The chain uses TRBV29-1 and TRBJ1-4; D gene ambiguous. Trimming pared 6 bases from V and 0 bases from J, leaving 8 bases between. The germline V gene encodes CDR1 SQVTM and CDR2 ANQGSEA. The CDR3 length is 13 residues. The CDR3 nucleotides read TGCAGCGTGGCGCAGGCAACTAATGAAAAACTGTTTTTT. Encoded protein: CSVAQATNEKLFF.

This chain connects TRBV19 to TRBJ1-3; D is unclear. Trimming removed 7 bases from V and 3 bases from J, with 16 bases in between. This CDR3 contains 15 residues. Per germline, CDR1 LNHDA and CDR2 SQIVND (reference sequence). CDR3 residues: CASTQGAGVGNTIYF. The CDR3 bases are TGTGCCAGTACCCAAGGTGCGGGTGTTGGAAACACCATATATTTT.

The chain uses TRBV12-2 and TRBJ2-5; the table's TRBD2 call for D was not verified on the DNA. TRBV12-2 is assigned pseudogene status. The CDR3 contains 16 residues. The CDR3 DNA is TGTGCAAGTCGCCCCACAACCCTCCCGGGGGACGGAGAGCAGTACTTC. This translates into CASRPTTLPGDGEQYF.

As concerns this clone: Compared with germline, one end of the junction differs, possibly owing to a read error. This chain joins TRBV30 and TRBJ1-2; TRBD1 is a possible D gene (6 bases). The germline V gene has CDR1 GTSNPN and CDR2 SVGIG (reference sequence). CDR3 length equals 13 residues. CDR3 loop: CAWSDRTAPNSIF. The DNA of the CDR3 is TGTGCCTGGAGCGACAGGACAGCCCCCAACTCAATCTTC.

This chain uses TRBV19 with TRBJ1-4; perhaps TRBD1 as D (6 bases). The CDR3 totals 15 residues. Germline CDR1 is LNHDA and CDR2 is SQIVND (reference sequence). Trimming left V 3 bases short and J 3 bases short, with 11 bases between. CDR3 nucleotides: TGTGCCAGTAGTATTCGGGCAGGGGCTAATGAAAAACTGTTTTTT. It translates to CASSIRAGANEKLFF.

The chain links TRBV29-1 to TRBJ1-2, with no clear D. Per germline, CDR1 SQVTM and CDR2 ANQGSEA. Trimming pared 7 bases from V and 5 bases from J, leaving 38 bases between. The CDR3 is 20 residues long. CDR3 protein: CSAPEMVLGPGEGSGYGYTF. For the CDR3, the DNA is TGCAGCGCCCCTGAGATGGTTTTAGGGCCAGGAGAAGGATCGGGGTATGGCTACACCTTC.

This chain uses TRBV25-1 with TRBJ2-2; D not resolved. Deletions cut 3 bases from V and 6 bases from J, with 5 bases between. Germline CDR1 is MGHDK and CDR2 is SYGVNS. CDR3 length: 12 residues. The CDR3 loop reads CASSDLAGELFF. In DNA form, the CDR3 reads TGTGCCAGCAGTGACCTAGCCGGGGAGCTGTTTTTT.

This chain links TRBV19 with TRBJ1-2; 7 bases line up with TRBD1. Trimming took 5 bases from V and 4 from J; bases not matched to a gene: 7. The CDR3 contains 14 residues. The germline V gene has CDR1 LNHDA and CDR2 SQIVND (reference sequence). The CDR3, as DNA: TGTGCCAGTAGTCCGAGGGACAGAGTCTATGGCTACACCTTC. Protein sequence: CASSPRDRVYGYTF.

Regarding this clone: The same CDR3 is also encoded by other DNA sequences in this sample. This rearrangement joins TRBV5-1 to TRBJ1-2; 9 nucleotides match TRBD1. V shed 2 bases and J 6 bases; nucleotides not matched to a gene: 5. CDR3 size: 14 residues. Germline CDR1 SGHRS, CDR2 YFSETQ. CDR3 DNA: TGCGCCAGCAGCTTAACGGGACAGGGTGATGGCTACACCTTC. It is translated as CASSLTGQGDGYTF.

The rearrangement uses TRBV15 and TRBJ2-3, with D maybe TRBD2 (6 bases). V lost 7 bases and J lost 1, with 12 bases in between. This CDR3 is built from 14 residues. The germline V gene has CDR1 LNHNV and CDR2 YYDKDF (reference sequence). CDR3 residues: CATMGGDGTDTQYF. CDR3 DNA: TGTGCCACCATGGGGGGTGATGGCACAGATACGCAGTATTTT.

V usage is TRBV15 and J usage is TRBJ2-1; 7 nucleotides match TRBD1. Germline CDR1 LNHNV, CDR2 YYDKDF (reference sequence). J lost 7 bases, V lost 0 bases, and 12 bases had no gene match. CDR3 size: 17 residues. CDR3 bases: TGTGCCACCAGCAGAGAGGTACAGGGGAGTAGGGGGAATGAGCAGTTCTTC. It specifies CATSREVQGSRGNEQFF.

This rearrangement joins TRBV15 to TRBJ2-7; tentative D call: TRBD2 (5 bases). The CDR3 is made up of 15 amino acids. Trimming removed 0 bases from V and 1 base from J, with 10 bases in between. The germline CDR1 and CDR2 sequences are LNHNV and YYDKDF (reference sequence). CDR3 amino acids: CATSRDKDLSYEQYF. The CDR3 DNA sequence: TGTGCCACCAGCAGAGATAAGGACTTATCCTACGAGCAGTACTTC.

V usage is TRBV2 and J usage is TRBJ2-5; TRBD2 might be the D (6 bases). The germline V and J ends were trimmed by 3 bases and 2 bases, with 25 bases remaining between them. The CDR3 covers 19 residues. Germline V lookup: CDR1 SNHLY, CDR2 FYNNEI. The DNA of the CDR3 is TGTGCCAGCAGTGACCCCTTATCTGGTCGCGGGGCACTTCAAGAGACCCAGTACTTC. Translation gives CASSDPLSGRGALQETQYF.

The CDR3 sequence: CASRPNIQGSSYEQYF. DNA of the CDR3: TGCGCCAGCAGGCCTAACATTCAGGGGTCCTCCTACGAGCAGTACTTC. The chain recombines TRBV4-1 with TRBJ2-5; D possibly corresponds to TRBD1 (6 bases). Gene TRBJ2-7 matches the end of the DNA better, so the J call may be wrong. Germline assignment: CDR1 MGHRA and CDR2 YSYEKL. The CDR3 is 16 residues long.

This chain uses TRBV5-6 with TRBJ2-3; D perhaps matches TRBD1 (6 bases). The CDR3 is 13 residues long. V gave up 1 base and J gave up 5 bases, with 8 bases separating them. Germline CDR1 reads SGHDT; CDR2 reads YYEEEE. The CDR3 loop is CASSLYREDTQYF. CDR3 DNA sequence: TGTGCCAGCAGCTTGTACAGGGAAGATACGCAGTATTTT.

About this clone itself: Other DNA sequences of this sample code for an identical CDR3. The chain uses TRBV7-2 and TRBJ2-1; no firm D call. Trimming pared 1 base from V and 4 bases from J, leaving 8 bases between. The germline gives CDR1 SGHTA, CDR2 FQGNSA. The CDR3 spans 14 residues. DNA of the CDR3: TGTGCCAGCAGCTTAGGTGCGGTTTACAATGAGCAGTTCTTC. Translated: CASSLGAVYNEQFF. The variable domain in full, with the rest retrieved from reference TRBV7-2 and TRBJ2-1, is GAGVSQSPSNKVTEKGKDVELRCDPISGHTALYWYRQSLGQGLEFLIYFQGNSAPDKSGLPSDRFSAERTGGSVSTLTIQRTQQEDSAVYLCASSLGAVYNEQFFGPGTRLTVL.

This clone occurred once. The chain couples TRBV18 to TRBJ1-4; no clear D gene. Germline assignment: CDR1 KGHSH and CDR2 LQKENI. The V end was cut by 1 base, the J end by 4 bases, with 10 bases between. There are 15 residues in the CDR3. The CDR3 sequence: CASSPLEGINEKLFF. CDR3 sequence (DNA): TGTGCCAGCTCACCACTAGAGGGAATTAATGAAAAACTGTTTTTT.

The rearrangement uses TRBV7-7 and TRBJ2-2; 13 nucleotides match TRBD2. This CDR3 has 15 residues. Unmatched junction bases numbered 3, after V lost 5 bases and J lost 6 bases. In germline, CDR1 is SSHAT, CDR2 FNYEAQ (reference sequence). The CDR3 is CASSRTSGGSGELFF. CDR3 nucleotide sequence: TGTGCCAGCAGCAGGACTAGCGGGGGTTCCGGGGAGCTGTTTTTT.

This chain connects TRBV11-2 to TRBJ1-2, with D perhaps TRBD1 (6 bases). CDR1 is SGHAT and CDR2 is FQNNGV in the germline V gene. The CDR3 length is 12 residues. Trimming shortened V by 3 bases and J by 8 bases, and 10 bases separated the two germline ends. This chain's CDR3 is CASSFAGEGYTF. In nucleotides, the CDR3 is TGTGCCAGCAGCTTTGCAGGGGAAGGCTACACCTTC.

The sample holds one count of this clone. The chain is built from TRBV6-1 and TRBJ1-6; the D gene is possibly TRBD1 (5 bases). This CDR3 spans 13 amino acids. The germline CDR1 and CDR2 sequences are MNHNS and SASEGT. The V end was cut by 8 bases, the J end by 7 bases, with 12 bases between. The CDR3 nucleotides are TGTGCCAGCGGGGACGGGGGAAATTCACCCCTCCACTTT. Translating gives CASGDGGNSPLHF.

The chain links TRBV15 to TRBJ2-7; D possibly corresponds to TRBD1 (6 bases). The germline V gene has CDR1 LNHNV and CDR2 YYDKDF (reference sequence). V was pared by 0 bases and J by 4 bases, with 13 bases between. This CDR3 is built from 15 residues. DNA for the CDR3: TGTGCCACCAGCAGAGATAGACAGGTCGGTTACGAGCAGTACTTC. It translates to CATSRDRQVGYEQYF.

Remarks on this clone: At one end, the junction sequence differs from germline, possibly due to a read error. The J gene is TRBJ2-3, the V gene TRBV29-1; 8 bases are a match to TRBD2. The germline V gene has CDR1 SQVTM and CDR2 ANQGSEA. This CDR3 comprises 16 residues. CDR3 protein: CSVEGLAGLSTDTQYF. The CDR3 DNA reads as TGCAGCGTCGAAGGGCTAGCGGGCCTTAGCACAGATACGCAGTATTTT.

This chain joins TRBV11-3 and TRBJ1-1; D gene unclear. Trimming removed 1 base from V and 1 base from J, with 4 bases in between. The CDR3 loop spans 13 amino acids. Germline V CDR1 and CDR2: SGHNT, YENEEA. The CDR3, as DNA: TGTGCCAGCAGCTTAGCAGGGAACACTGAAGCTTTCTTT. Its protein is CASSLAGNTEAFF.

This chain joins TRBV5-1 and TRBJ2-3; D unresolved. Germline values: CDR1 SGHRS, CDR2 YFSETQ. V lost 1 base to trimming and J lost 7 bases, with 10 bases between them. CDR3 length: 13 amino acids. Written as DNA, the CDR3 is TGCGCCAGCAGCTTGTCTAGTCAGAATACGCAGTATTTT. It yields the protein CASSLSSQNTQYF.

V and J are TRBV30 and TRBJ2-7; D unresolved. The CDR3 is 11 residues long. The germline V gene has CDR1 GTSNPN and CDR2 SVGIG (reference sequence). The V gene lost 1 base and the J gene lost 7 bases, with 8 bases spanning the gap. CDR3 in amino acids: CAWSELQEQYF. The CDR3 region has the DNA TGTGCCTGGAGTGAACTACAAGAGCAGTACTTC.

This clone appeared a single time. The chain links TRBV5-1 to TRBJ2-5; D is ambiguous. The germline V gene encodes CDR1 SGHRS and CDR2 YFSETQ. The CDR3 length is 14 residues. V lost 2 bases, J lost 5 bases, and 13 bases lay in between. CDR3 coding DNA: TGCGCCAGCAGCTTAGCCCTAGAGGTGGAGACCCAGTACTTC. Protein sequence: CASSLALEVETQYF.

There are a few counts of this clone. The chain combines TRBV6-6 with TRBJ2-5; TRBD2 matches at 7 bases. The CDR3 runs 12 residues. Trimming at V came to 7 bases and at J to 5 bases, leaving 4 bases not matched to a gene. Germline loops: CDR1 MNHNY, CDR2 SVGAGI (reference sequence). The DNA for the CDR3 is TGTGCCAGCACAGCGGGGCGGGAGACCCAGTACTTC. Its protein is CASTAGRETQYF.

The chain uses TRBV2 and TRBJ2-1; 10 bases line up with TRBD2. The germline V gene encodes CDR1 SNHLY and CDR2 FYNNEI. The V gene end was trimmed by 10 bases and the J gene end by 0 bases; junction bases not matched to a gene: 3. CDR3 size: 14 residues. CDR3 in amino acids: CATSSGSSYNEQFF. The CDR3 region has the DNA TGTGCCACCTCTAGCGGGAGCTCCTACAATGAGCAGTTCTTC.

This sequence joins TRBV2 and TRBJ1-1, with a possible D match to TRBD1 (6 bases). Germline CDR1 reads SNHLY; CDR2 reads FYNNEI. This CDR3 spans 14 amino acids. V was clipped by 4 bases and J by 5 bases, with 14 bases between them. The CDR3 loop reads CASSVGRGITEAFF. DNA for the CDR3: TGTGCCAGCAGTGTGGGCAGGGGAATTACTGAAGCTTTCTTT. Full variable domain (remainder filled in from reference TRBV2 and TRBJ1-1): EPEVTQTPSHQVTQMGQEVILRCVPISNHLYFYWYRQILGQKVEFLVSFYNNEISEKSEIFDDQFSVERPDGSNFTLKIRSTKLEDSAMYFCASSVGRGITEAFFGQGTRLTVV.

The rearrangement links TRBV5-4 to TRBJ2-7; tentative D call: TRBD1 (6 bases). The CDR3 extends over 13 amino acids. Germline V gene sequence: CDR1 SGHNT, CDR2 YYREEE (reference sequence). In nucleotides, the CDR3 is TGTGCAGTCCATGGGCAGGGGACCTACGAGCAGTACTTC. Protein sequence: CAVHGQGTYEQYF. The full variable domain, with the rest looked up from reference TRBV5-4 and TRBJ2-7, is ETGVTQSPTHLIKTRGQQVTLRCSSQSGHNTVSWYQQALGQGPQFIFQYYREEENGRGNFPPRFSGLQFPNYSSELNVNALELDDSALYLCAVHGQGTYEQYFGPGTRLTVT.

The chain carries TRBV10-2 and TRBJ2-7, with D perhaps TRBD2 (6 bases). Germline CDR1 WSHSY, CDR2 SAAADI. The V gene lost 8 bases and the J gene lost 0 bases, with 8 bases spanning the gap. CDR3 length: 12 residues. CDR3 protein: CASAGSSYEQYF. DNA of the CDR3: TGCGCCAGCGCGGGGAGCTCCTACGAGCAGTACTTC.

The V and J genes are TRBV30 and TRBJ2-7, with D maybe TRBD2 (5 bases). V dropped 2 bases and J dropped 7 bases, with 15 bases sitting between them. CDR1 is GTSNPN and CDR2 is SVGIG in the germline V gene (reference sequence). This CDR3 comprises 13 residues. The CDR3, as DNA: TGTGCCTGGAGTCGACTAACCGCGGATGAGCAGTACTTC. It specifies CAWSRLTADEQYF.